One T cell receptor (beta chain) is described in this entry. The antigen is not known. This sample is part of a study of cytomegalovirus exposure and HLA in healthy donors. The V gene end was trimmed by 5 bases and the J gene end by 13 bases; junction bases not matched to a gene: 8. This CDR3 has 12 residues. Germline V gene sequence: CDR1 MDHEN, CDR2 SYDVKM. Findings and caveats of the study: Highly shared sequence variants in one cluster were likely a sequencing artifact. Analyzed later, association rates of TCRs varied across HLA loci, with DRB1 most and HLA-C fewest. Common viral pathogens (according to a later analysis) appeared linked to several of the most significant clusters.

With 60 Vbeta and 13 Jbeta primers, the PCR was carried out. The repertoire was sequenced with immunoSEQ multiplex PCR; TCRdb's copy has only in-frame clones and lacks some. The table has some 200,000 clones, roughly 80% seen once; the top ten hold around 3.1%. The chain links TRBV28 to TRBJ2-7, with TRBD1 matching 10 bases. The source material was PBMCs. This TCR came from a female donor in good health and CMV-seronegative. The CDR3 loop reads CASSLGQGGSYF. CDR3 sequence (DNA): TGTGCCAGCAGTCTTGGACAGGGGGGTAGTTACTTC.